This TCR beta chain was captured in a study of shared clonotypes between healthy human individuals. At the level of the study: Each donor had three CD4 naive, three CD4 memory, two CD8 naive and one CD8 memory plate.

This CDR3 has 16 amino acids. Germline-derived CDR1 and CDR2 are SNHLY and FYNNEI. V was clipped by 6 bases and J by 3 bases; unmatched bases: 7. Assay used: immunoSEQ multiplex PCR; TCRdb lists only in-frame clones, some missing. The sample lists roughly 520,000 clones; roughly 95% were seen once. Input material: naive CD4+ T cells sorted from blood. Subset given: CD45RA+ positively selected. The TCR was taken from a woman aged 25 to 45 in good health. This chain connects TRBV2 to TRBJ2-5, with 13 nucleotides matching TRBD2. Here the CDR3 reads CASRAVGLAGEETQYF. CDR3 bases: TGTGCCAGCAGAGCTGTTGGACTAGCGGGGGAAGAGACCCAGTACTTC.